Listed here is a single TCR beta chain. The record originates from a study of T cell changes during pregnancy in multiple sclerosis. Method: immunoSEQ multiplex PCR; TCRdb's copy keeps in-frame clones and lacks some. The sample contains around 55,000 clones, 85% to 95% of which appear only once. Germline V gene sequence: CDR1 MNHEY, CDR2 SMNVEV (reference sequence). The ends were cut back, 8 bases at V and 13 bases at J, with 17 bases in the middle. This CDR3 has 11 amino acids. This receptor was identified in a female donor with multiple sclerosis, enrolled in a pregnancy study. The rearrangement joins TRBV27 to TRBJ1-2; no reliable D call. The specimen was CD8+ T cells from peripheral blood mononuclear cells, collected in the third trimester of pregnancy. CDR3 nucleotide sequence: TGTGCCAGCTCGGGAGGAGCAATCCCCACCTTC. It codes for CASSGGAIPTF.